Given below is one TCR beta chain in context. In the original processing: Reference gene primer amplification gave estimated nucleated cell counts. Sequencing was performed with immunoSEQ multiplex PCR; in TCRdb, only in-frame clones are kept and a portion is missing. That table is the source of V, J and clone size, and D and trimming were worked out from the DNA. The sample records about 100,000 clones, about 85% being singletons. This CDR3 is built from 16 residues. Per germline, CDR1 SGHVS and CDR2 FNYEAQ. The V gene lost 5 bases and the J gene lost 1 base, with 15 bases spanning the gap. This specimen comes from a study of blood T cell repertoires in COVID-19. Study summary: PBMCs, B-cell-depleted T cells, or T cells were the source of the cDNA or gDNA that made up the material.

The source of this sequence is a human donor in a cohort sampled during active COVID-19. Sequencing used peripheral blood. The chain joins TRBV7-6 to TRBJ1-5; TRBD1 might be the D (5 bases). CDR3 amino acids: CASSPYGGRSNQPQHF. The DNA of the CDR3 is TGTGCCAGCAGCCCATACGGGGGACGGAGCAATCAGCCCCAGCATTTT.